This T cell receptor (beta chain) was obtained from a study of beta chain features in type 1 diabetes. Study context: Age, gender and cell yields were alike across patients and healthy donors. Study observations and caveats: It was possible that PCR favored shorter templates, equally so in patients and controls. VDJ junctions sequenced from type 1 diabetes patients showed fewer insertions and more deletions. Within each of all four CD4+ subsets, Type 1 diabetes patients had TCRB CDR3s that were moderately but significantly shorter.

This clone was detected only once. What it binds is unknown. Sequencing targeted expressed TCRB transcripts, as all isolated RNA had been reverse transcribed. Sequencing was performed with immunoSEQ multiplex PCR; in TCRdb, only in-frame clones are kept and a portion is missing. The sample lists around 710,000 clones; under 15% were seen once. Germline-derived CDR1 and CDR2 are SGHRS and YFSETQ. Germline trimming cut 2 bases from V and 4 bases from J; bases unmatched to any gene: 8. CDR3 length equals 15 residues. The origin of this receptor is a man in his thirties or forties with type 1 diabetes. The chain recombines TRBV5-1 with TRBJ1-1; 7 nucleotides line up with TRBD1. The sequencing sample was made of naive CD4+ T cells from blood. CDR3: CASSLQGLEGTEAFF. In DNA form, the CDR3 reads TGCGCCAGCAGCTTACAGGGGCTTGAAGGCACTGAAGCTTTCTTT.